This is a list of T cell receptor beta chains from one sample in a study of blood T cell repertoires in COVID-19. Here immunoSEQ multiplex PCR was the method, and the copy in TCRdb shows in-frame clones only, minus some. The data show 85,000 or so clones, roughly 95% seen once. Sequenced input: peripheral blood. The source of these receptors is a human donor with active COVID-19. The donor label of this sample is uncertain. Both conserved end residues are part of each CDR3. Each record gives: clone size, CDR3 length, J gene, D gene, V gene, CDR3 protein, CDR3 DNA. A D gene is named only where the DNA matches it firmly. Only part of the rows carry a size: once, few, many, or a class if the clone is expanded.

once 16 TRBJ2-3 . TRBV5-1 CASSLRVGGGTDTQYF TGCGCCAGCAGCTTGAGGGTGGGCGGGGGCACAGATACGCAGTATTTT
. 16 TRBJ2-5 TRBD2 TRBV6-2/TRBV6-3 CASSYGLAGGRKTQYF TGTGCCAGCAGTTACGGGCTAGCGGGAGGTAGGAAGACCCAGTACTTC
. 19 TRBJ2-3 . TRBV4-3 CASSQDSLRTDISQDTQYF TGCGCCAGCAGCCAAGATAGTCTCCGTACAGATATTTCGCAGGATACGCAGTATTTT
. 13 TRBJ2-1 . TRBV11-3 CASSLVWGGGQFF TGTGCCAGCAGCTTAGTGTGGGGCGGTGGGCAGTTCTTC
. 17 TRBJ2-1 TRBD2 TRBV24-1 CATSDLSGTSGRVKQFF TGTGCCACCAGTGATTTATCCGGGACTAGCGGGAGGGTTAAGCAGTTCTTC
. 14 TRBJ2-7 TRBD1 TRBV19 CASRRQGEFDEQYF TGTGCCAGTAGGCGACAGGGCGAGTTTGACGAGCAGTACTTC
. 14 TRBJ2-7 TRBD1 TRBV5-1 CASSSRDSSYEQYF TGCGCCAGCAGCTCCCGGGACAGCTCCTACGAGCAGTACTTC
. 14 TRBJ2-5 . TRBV5-1 CASSLAGAQETQYF TGCGCCAGCAGCTTGGCTGGAGCCCAAGAGACCCAGTACTTC
. 15 TRBJ1-1 TRBD1 TRBV4-1 CASSQADRVNTEAFF TGCGCCAGCAGCCAGGCAGACAGGGTCAACACTGAAGCTTTCTTT
. 16 TRBJ2-3 TRBD2 TRBV5-1 CASSRTSGGLTDTQYF TGCGCCAGCAGCCGGACTAGCGGGGGTTTAACAGATACGCAGTATTTT
. 16 TRBJ1-3 TRBD1 TRBV5-1 CASSPAGTGSGNTIYF TGCGCCAGCAGCCCAGCCGGGACAGGGTCTGGAAACACCATATATTTT
. 19 TRBJ2-7 TRBD2 TRBV7-9 CASSLSETSGSALAYEQYF TGTGCCAGCAGCTTAAGCGAGACTAGCGGGAGTGCGCTGGCATACGAGCAGTACTTC
. 14 TRBJ1-2 . TRBV28 CATYTHRDPYGYTF TGTGCCACCTATACACACAGGGACCCCTATGGCTACACCTTC
. 12 TRBJ2-2 . TRBV5-1 CASSLDLGELFF TGCGCCAGCAGCTTGGATCTGGGGGAGCTGTTTTTT
. 16 TRBJ2-1 TRBD2 TRBV2 CASSERRGRSYNEQFF TGTGCCAGCAGTGAGAGGCGGGGGAGATCCTACAATGAGCAGTTCTTC
. 14 TRBJ2-7 TRBD1 TRBV9 CASSAGQWTYEQYF TGTGCCAGCAGCGCGGGACAGTGGACCTACGAGCAGTACTTC
. 13 TRBJ1-2 . TRBV5-5 CASSPTGLIGYTF TGTGCCAGCAGCCCCACAGGGCTTATCGGCTACACCTTC
. 15 TRBJ2-3 TRBD2 TRBV9 CASSLAGGHADTQYF TGTGCCAGCAGCCTAGCGGGAGGGCACGCAGATACGCAGTATTTT
. 15 TRBJ2-2 TRBD2 TRBV5-4 CASSTREADTGELFF TGTGCCAGCAGCACGCGGGAGGCTGACACCGGGGAGCTGTTTTTT
. 14 TRBJ2-2 . TRBV7-2 CASSILLNTGELFF TGTGCCAGCAGCATACTACTGAACACCGGGGAGCTGTTTTTT
once 13 TRBJ2-7 . TRBV12-3/TRBV12-4 CASSLISSGEQYF TGTGCCAGCAGTTTAATTTCATCGGGGGAGCAGTACTTC
once 14 TRBJ1-1 TRBD1 TRBV10-3 CAIMRTGLNTEAFF TGTGCCATAATGAGGACAGGGTTGAACACTGAAGCTTTCTTT
. 16 TRBJ1-1 TRBD1 TRBV10-3 CAIGTGQGAPNTEAFF TGTGCCATCGGAACGGGACAGGGGGCTCCGAACACTGAAGCTTTCTTT
. 15 TRBJ1-5 . TRBV27 CASSPRPTDTGPQHF TGTGCCAGCAGTCCCCGACCGACAGACACCGGGCCCCAGCATTTT
. 15 TRBJ1-5 . TRBV6-6 CASSYSGGDNQPQHF TGTGCCAGCAGTTACTCGGGAGGGGACAATCAGCCCCAGCATTTT
. 12 TRBJ1-1 . TRBV7-9 CASSLAGDEAFF TGTGCCAGCAGCTTAGCCGGTGATGAAGCTTTCTTT
. 11 TRBJ2-2 . TRBV3-1/TRBV3-2 CASSPGGELFF TGTGCCAGCAGTCCCGGCGGGGAGCTGTTTTTT
. 17 TRBJ2-7 TRBD1 TRBV5-1 CASSLAPTGGQGYEQYF TGCGCCAGCAGCTTGGCCCCCACAGGGGGCCAAGGCTACGAGCAGTACTTC
. 13 TRBJ2-7 . TRBV28 CASWELGHNEQYF TGTGCCAGCTGGGAATTGGGGCACAACGAGCAGTACTTC